Given below is one T cell receptor (beta chain) in context. Its specific antigen is unknown. Base qualities were left out, and no much larger clone turns up one base away. This sample was included in a study of cytomegalovirus exposure and HLA in healthy donors (dated by TCRdb to about 2017). Turning to the overall study: A later analysis indicated that the roughly 130 validation repertoires were generated on the platform also employed for the 670 or so repertoires of the first cohort. The study combined high-throughput TCR immunosequencing, statistical association of individual TCRs with disease status, and machine learning to predict cytomegalovirus infection status. A separate validation cohort of roughly 120 different subjects was used in addition to the 666-subject first cohort. The aim of the study was to test whether cataloging public T cell receptors could identify signatures of past pathogen exposure. The investigation overall reported the following: It was suggested by the authors that the approach could potentially be generalized to other disease states and immunological phenotypes. The validation cohort had no HLA typing available for a later analysis, so co-occurrence within that cohort was assessed over all 120 or so repertoires. Across donors, most TCR sequences were observed very rarely, whereas some public TCRs were present in many individuals. A total of fewer than 200 TCR beta chains were listed by the study as associated with cytomegalovirus. Subsequent analysis determined that TCRs grouped into clusters in the first cohort also showed a tendency toward co-occurrence across the roughly 110 validation repertoires, and 94% of cluster scores exceeded 0. Three of the identified cytomegalovirus-associated TCR beta chains were confirmed in vitro to be specific for cytomegalovirus antigens. The classifier was reported to diagnose cytomegalovirus status with high specificity and sensitivity in both the original and validation cohorts.

The donors belonged to the validation cohort of about 120 subjects, which was separate from the 666-subject first cohort. The library was built by means of the immunoSEQ multiplex PCR assay. As for the authors' bioinformatics: A statistical classification framework was developed to diagnose cytomegalovirus status using the catalog of TCR beta chain sequences. TCRdb's version of the immuneACCESS table is confined to in-frame rearrangements and falls short of the full clone set. An unresolved V gene accounts for under half of the shortfall where checked; the remainder is of unknown origin. V, J and clone size derive from that table, while D and trimming were established from the DNA sequence. In this sample the table shows tens of thousands of clones, approximately 95% of which occur a single time. The biggest ten clones account for around 1.1% of the sample. For this chain, trimming is 5 bases at the V end and 1 base at the J end, and the number of junction bases without a gene match is 14. Including the terminal cysteine and phenylalanine, the CDR3 comprises 19 residues. The kept DNA is CDR3 alone, 57 bases in frame from the first base. CDR1 is given as SGDLS and CDR2 as YYNGEE, both from the germline V gene.

This TCR came from a woman younger than 45 in good health and CMV-seropositive. Sequencing was performed on PBMCs. This chain is built from TRBV9 and TRBJ2-1; the junction holds 11 bases that match TRBD2. The DNA is as follows: TGTGCCAGCAGGACCCCTTACAGACTAGCGGGGACATCCTACAATGAGCAGTTCTTC. Its protein reads: CASRTPYRLAGTSYNEQFF.